This is a list of T cell receptor beta chains from one sample in a study of blood T cell repertoires in COVID-19. Using immunoSEQ multiplex PCR, the repertoire was profiled, and TCRdb retains in-frame clones only, with some absent. The table includes 2,500 to 3,500 clones, roughly nine tenths detected once. The sample taken for sequencing was peripheral blood. The receptors stem from a human donor with active COVID-19. The donor label of this sample is uncertain. CDR3s leave out the opening cysteine and the closing phenylalanine or tryptophan. Some rows mark clone size as missing; the rest say once, few, many or name a class of expanded clone.

TRBV9	.	ASSVGPQETQY
TRBV5-1	.	ASRYTDTQY
TRBV2	.	ASSVYSLTYEQY
TRBV4-2	few	ASSQAYDIDQPQH
TRBV7-2	few	ASSLVLGGGLVNEQF
TRBV5-1	.	ASSLNLAGALDTQY
TRBV4-3	.	ASSQEGRVNSEAF
TRBV5-1	.	ASSLASDTQY
TRBV19	.	ASSIIDSSYNEQF
TRBV3-1/TRBV3-2	.	ASSQGSGTSTREQF
TRBV6-5	.	ASSYGTGAGYGYT
TRBV19	.	ASSIGTGGGQPQH
TRBV5-6	.	ASSRTGAEIYTDTQY
TRBV4-3	large	ASSQDTERDIQY
TRBV3-1/TRBV3-2	.	ASSNEGLGSEQF
TRBV7-6	.	ASSLAQGQGAKGYT
TRBV6-2/TRBV6-3	.	ASSPGERETQY
TRBV20-1	.	SAGVGSTEAF
TRBV12-3/TRBV12-4	few	ASSVNQPQH
TRBV5-1	.	ASSLLAGTDTQY
TRBV9	.	ASSVNRDATNEKLF
TRBV18	.	ASSLRQNTEAF
TRBV10-2	once	ASRWEGTGELF
TRBV5-4	.	ASSLGTYGSSYNEQF
TRBV2	.	ASTKNTGELF
TRBV11-1	once	ASSLYRETEAF
TRBV5-5	.	ASSFSDSPLH
TRBV5-1	few	ASSFGTGSGGYT
TRBV24-1	.	ATSDGFLLNGELF
TRBV27	.	ASSFGDSIYEQY
TRBV6-5	.	ASSWDSSYNEQF
TRBV7-2	.	ASSLGLSALY
TRBV4-1	.	ASSTSGGGYNEQF
TRBV5-1	.	ASRGGTAGAGTGELF
TRBV3-1/TRBV3-2	.	ASSQDLEDRREQY
TRBV27	.	ASRTGDLYEQY
TRBV5-6	.	ASSWESGYSQETQY
TRBV5-1	.	ASSLDGMNTEAF
TRBV4-1	large	ASSQATGLSAGELF
TRBV6-1	.	ASSEDSSGANVLT
TRBV5-1	.	ASSLNKFAGGNTGELF
TRBV28	.	ASRRRRDSFSYEQY
TRBV5-1	once	ASSLGGTSGRVEQF
TRBV7-9	.	ASSLALTRSYNEQF
TRBV5-1	once	ASSTTSGGTDTQY
TRBV2	.	ASAVKDVYGYT